These T cell receptor beta chains were read from a single sample in a study of human T cells and chemical hapten exposure. TCRdb passed the RACE reads through MiXCR, listing each CDR3 protein once. The data show more than 100,000 distinct CDR3 sequences, around 11% seen once. Here the sequenced sample was whole blood, taken in connection with sensitization to the hapten diphenylcyclopropenone (DPC). The source is a woman aged 45-65 years with alopecia areata. Some clones in this sample may be carry-over from other donors' samples. The CDR3 runs from the conserved cysteine through the conserved F or W. D genes are given only for firm matches. Some rows have no size entry. The others give once, few or many, or a class for an expanded clone.

J,size,D,V,CDR3,DNA
TRBJ1-2,few,-,TRBV7-9,CASSTSGSFGNYGYTF,TGTGCCAGCAGCACATCGGGTTCTTTTGGTAACTATGGCTACACCTTC
TRBJ2-1,few,TRBD2,TRBV28,CASRLGTSGSYNEQFF,TGTGCCAGCAGACTAGGGACTAGCGGCTCCTACAATGAGCAGTTCTTC
TRBJ2-4,many,-,TRBV29-1,CSVGSPDIQYF,TGCAGCGTTGGGTCGCCGGACATTCAGTACTTC
TRBJ2-5,few,-,TRBV28,CASSPDRRSGETQYF,TGTGCCAGCAGTCCCGACAGGCGATCGGGTGAGACCCAGTACTTC
TRBJ2-6,many,TRBD1,TRBV20-1,CSVARDRVTGANVLTF,TGCAGTGTTGCCCGGGACAGGGTTACTGGGGCCAACGTCCTGACTTTC
TRBJ2-2,many,-,TRBV28,CASSTGRENTGELFF,TGTGCCAGCAGTACGGGCAGGGAGAACACCGGGGAGCTGTTTTTT
TRBJ2-3,few,-,TRBV29-1,CSVEPIPRGSTDTQYF,TGCAGCGTTGAACCGATCCCCCGGGGCAGCACAGATACGCAGTATTTT
TRBJ1-1,few,-,TRBV5-5,CASSFEGKNTEAFF,TGTGCCAGCAGCTTTGAGGGAAAGAACACTGAAGCTTTCTTT
TRBJ2-2,-,-,TRBV6-5,CASSYGAGELFF,TGTGCCAGCAGTTACGGCGCCGGGGAGCTGTTTTTT
TRBJ2-7,-,TRBD1,TRBV7-2,CASSLAGTGAYEQYF,TGTGCCAGCAGCTTAGCCGGGACAGGGGCCTACGAGCAGTACTTC
TRBJ2-3,many,-,TRBV7-8,CASSMGLTDTQYF,TGTGCCAGCAGCATGGGACTTACAGATACGCAGTATTTT
TRBJ2-6,many,-,TRBV5-1,CASSWSSESSGANVLTF,TGCGCCAGCAGCTGGTCTAGCGAGAGCTCTGGGGCCAACGTCCTGACTTTC
TRBJ1-1,many,-,TRBV7-2,CASSATTEAFF,TGTGCCAGCAGCGCTACCACTGAAGCTTTCTTT
TRBJ2-6,few,-,TRBV12-3/TRBV12-4,CASSPLFASGANVLTF,TGTGCCAGTAGTCCTCTTTTCGCCTCTGGGGCCAACGTCCTGACTTTC